This T cell receptor (beta chain) was identified in a study of glioma-infiltrating T cells. As concerns this clonotype: Antigen unknown.

Using RNA template, CDR3s of TCR alpha and beta were amplified with iRepertoire arm-PCR. TCRdb ran MiXCR on the multiplex PCR reads and lists one entry per CDR3 protein. This sample has tens of thousands of distinct CDR3 sequences; roughly 40% occur once, and the top ten carry roughly two fifths. Overall study results and limits: Gliomas, especially low-grade, showed above-expected tissue-blood divergence; non-neoplastic patients showed below.

The V gene end was trimmed by 2 bases and the J gene end by 5 bases; junction bases not matched to a gene: 12. Germline V gene data show CDR1 as SGHTA and CDR2 as FQGNSA. CDR3 size: 17 residues. This chain connects TRBV7-2 to TRBJ2-3; TRBD2 matches at 8 bases. The sample was glioma tissue, nonneoplastic brain tissue, or PBMCs (not recorded which). The sequence derives from a human donor with low-grade glioma or glioblastoma, undergoing nonglioma brain surgery, or in good health (not recorded which). CDR3 sequence reads: CASSLLAGTRQEDTQYF. CDR3 coding DNA: TGTGCCAGCAGCTTACTAGCCGGGACTAGACAGGAAGATACGCAGTATTTT.